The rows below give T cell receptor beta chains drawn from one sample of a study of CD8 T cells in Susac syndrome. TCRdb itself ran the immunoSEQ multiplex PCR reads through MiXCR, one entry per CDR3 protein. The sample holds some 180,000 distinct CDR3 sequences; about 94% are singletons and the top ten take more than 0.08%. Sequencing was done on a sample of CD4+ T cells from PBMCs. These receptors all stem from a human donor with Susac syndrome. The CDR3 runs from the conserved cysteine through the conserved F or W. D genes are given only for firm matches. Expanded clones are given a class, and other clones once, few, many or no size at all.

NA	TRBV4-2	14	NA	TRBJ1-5	CASSQDLGNQPQHF	TGTGCCAGCAGCCAAGATTTGGGGAATCAGCCCCAGCATTTT
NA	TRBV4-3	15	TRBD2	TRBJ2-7	CASSPTSGRASEQYF	TGCGCCAGCAGCCCAACTAGCGGGAGGGCCAGCGAGCAGTACTTC
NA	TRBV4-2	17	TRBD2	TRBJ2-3	CASSQVTTSAHTDTQYF	TGTGCCAGCAGCCAAGTAACGACTAGCGCCCACACAGATACGCAGTATTTT
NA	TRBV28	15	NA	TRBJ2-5	CASSSTGALQETQYF	TGTGCCAGCAGCTCGACAGGTGCCCTTCAAGAGACCCAGTACTTC
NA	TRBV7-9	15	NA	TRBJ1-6	CASSLEAGLDSPLHF	TGTGCCAGCAGCTTAGAAGCGGGTCTGGATTCACCCCTCCACTTT
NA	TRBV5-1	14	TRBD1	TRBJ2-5	CASSLETGQETQYF	TGCGCCAGCAGCCTCGAGACAGGGCAAGAGACCCAGTACTTC
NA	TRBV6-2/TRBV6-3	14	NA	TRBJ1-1	CASSYSKSPGQAFF	TGTGCCAGCAGTTACTCGAAGTCACCAGGGCAAGCTTTCTTT
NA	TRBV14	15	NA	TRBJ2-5	CASSQDEGRVETQYF	TGTGCCAGCAGCCAAGATGAGGGAAGGGTGGAGACCCAGTACTTC
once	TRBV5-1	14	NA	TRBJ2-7	CASRVPDPTYEQYF	TGCGCCAGCAGAGTCCCCGACCCTACCTACGAGCAGTACTTC
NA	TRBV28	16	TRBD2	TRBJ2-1	CASREAGGPEGNEQFF	TGTGCCAGCAGGGAAGCGGGAGGGCCAGAAGGGAATGAGCAGTTCTTC
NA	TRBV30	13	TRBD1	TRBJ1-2	CAWSVTRGRGYTF	TGTGCCTGGAGCGTCACTAGGGGGCGTGGCTACACCTTC
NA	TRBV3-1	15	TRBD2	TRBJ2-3	CASSQAGGGAATQYF	TGTGCCAGCAGCCAAGCTGGCGGGGGGGCGGCTACGCAGTATTTT
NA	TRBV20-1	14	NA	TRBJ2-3	CSAYGRGSTDTQYF	TGCAGTGCATACGGACGGGGGAGCACAGATACGCAGTATTTT
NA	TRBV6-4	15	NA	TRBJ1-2	CASSETRFSSGGYTF	TGTGCCAGCAGTGAAACAAGATTTTCCTCGGGAGGCTACACCTTC
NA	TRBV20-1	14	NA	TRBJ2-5	CSASLGGARETQYF	TGCAGTGCTTCTCTGGGGGGGGCGCGGGAGACCCAGTACTTC
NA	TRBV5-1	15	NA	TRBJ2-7	CASSPLGEEYYEQYF	TGCGCCAGCAGCCCCCTCGGGGAAGAGTACTACGAGCAGTACTTC
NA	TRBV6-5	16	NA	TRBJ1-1	CASSYSSGQANTEAFF	TGTGCCAGCAGTTACTCGTCGGGACAAGCGAACACTGAAGCTTTCTTT
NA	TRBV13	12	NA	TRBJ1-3	CASGLAGNTIYF	TGTGCCAGCGGTTTAGCGGGAAACACCATATATTTT
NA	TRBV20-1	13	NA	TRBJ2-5	CSEGRITQETQYF	TGCAGTGAGGGACGAATAACTCAAGAGACCCAGTACTTC
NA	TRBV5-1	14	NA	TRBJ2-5	CASSLFEEEETQYF	TGCGCCAGCAGCTTATTCGAGGAAGAGGAGACCCAGTACTTC